This record looks at one TCR beta chain sequence and its context. Antigen: not known. Method: immunoSEQ multiplex PCR; TCRdb's copy keeps in-frame clones and lacks some. The sample shows 150,000 to 200,000 clones, less than 95% of them seen only once. This sample is drawn from a study of T cell responses to AZD1222 COVID-19 vaccine. Study results and caveats: Mapped onto spike, vaccine-associated CD4 TCRs spanned it and were dominant at 160-218 and 743-854. A rise in Spike-specific TCR breadth and depth followed two AZD1222 doses.

Germline CDR1 and CDR2: LGHNA and YNFKEQ. The CDR3 has 17 residues. J was trimmed by 6 bases and V by 2 bases; bases with no gene match: 14. The source of this sequence is an adult in good health. This chain links TRBV4-2 with TRBJ2-3, with 7 bases identical to TRBD1. The sample in question was peripheral blood, obtained on day 0 of AZD1222 vaccination. The CDR3 coding sequence is TGTGCCAGCAGCCAAAACAGGGGCGCCGTCATGGCTGATACGCAGTATTTT. Translation: CASSQNRGAVMADTQYF.